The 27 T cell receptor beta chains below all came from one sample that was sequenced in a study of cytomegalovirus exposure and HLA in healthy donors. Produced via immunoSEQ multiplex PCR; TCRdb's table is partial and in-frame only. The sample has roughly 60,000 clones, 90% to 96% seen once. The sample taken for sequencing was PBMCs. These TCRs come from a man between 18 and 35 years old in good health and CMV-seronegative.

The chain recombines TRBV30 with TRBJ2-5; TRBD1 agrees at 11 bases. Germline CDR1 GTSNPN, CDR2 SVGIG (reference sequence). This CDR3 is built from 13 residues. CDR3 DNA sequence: TGTGCTTTACGGACAGGGGGCCGGGAGACCCAGTACTTC. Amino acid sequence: CALRTGGRETQYF.

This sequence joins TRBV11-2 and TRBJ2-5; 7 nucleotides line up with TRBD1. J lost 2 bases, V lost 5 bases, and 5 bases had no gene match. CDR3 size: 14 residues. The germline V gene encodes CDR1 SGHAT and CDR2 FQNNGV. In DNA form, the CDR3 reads TGTGCCAGCAGCCACGGACAGGAGCAAGAGACCCAGTACTTC. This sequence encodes CASSHGQEQETQYF.

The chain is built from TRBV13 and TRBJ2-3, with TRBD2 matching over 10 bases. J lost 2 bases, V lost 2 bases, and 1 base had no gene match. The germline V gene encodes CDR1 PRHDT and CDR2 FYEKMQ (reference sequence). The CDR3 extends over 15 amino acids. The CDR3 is CASSLSGRVTDTQYF. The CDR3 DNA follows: TGTGCCAGCAGCTTAAGCGGGAGGGTCACAGATACGCAGTATTTT.

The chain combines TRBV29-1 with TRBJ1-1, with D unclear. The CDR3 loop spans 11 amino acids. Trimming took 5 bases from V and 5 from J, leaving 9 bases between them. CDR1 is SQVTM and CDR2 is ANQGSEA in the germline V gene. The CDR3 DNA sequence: TGCAGCGTTTTGCGAGGGACTGAAGCTTTCTTT. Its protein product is CSVLRGTEAFF.

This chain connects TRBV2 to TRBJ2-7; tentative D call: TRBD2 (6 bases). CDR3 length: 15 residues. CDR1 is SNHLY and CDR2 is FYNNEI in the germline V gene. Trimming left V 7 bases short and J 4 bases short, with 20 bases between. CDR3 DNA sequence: TGTGCCAGCACCGAAAGGTTGGGAGGTAATTACGAGCAGTACTTC. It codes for CASTERLGGNYEQYF. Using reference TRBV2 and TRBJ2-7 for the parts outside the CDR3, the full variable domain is EPEVTQTPSHQVTQMGQEVILRCVPISNHLYFYWYRQILGQKVEFLVSFYNNEISEKSEIFDDQFSVERPDGSNFTLKIRSTKLEDSAMYFCASTERLGGNYEQYFGPGTRLTVT.

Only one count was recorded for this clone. Here the CDR3 DNA reads TGTGCCAGCAGCCCGACAGGGCTAACCTACATGAACACTGAAGCTTTCTTT. Its translation: CASSPTGLTYMNTEAFF. V gene TRBV5-6 combines with J gene TRBJ1-1; 7 bases line up with TRBD1. The V and J ends lost 4 bases and 0 bases, in that order; junction bases with no gene match: 12. Germline CDR1 reads SGHDT; CDR2 reads YYEEEE. The CDR3 totals 17 residues.

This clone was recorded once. CDR3 in amino acids: CATSVRQGINEQYF. The CDR3 coding sequence is TGTGCCACCAGCGTAAGACAGGGGATCAACGAGCAGTACTTC. J is TRBJ2-7 and V is TRBV15; 8 nucleotides match TRBD1. Germline CDR1 and CDR2: LNHNV and YYDKDF (reference sequence). This CDR3 has 14 residues. Losses at the gene ends were 5 bases for V and 5 bases for J; bases not matched to a gene: 8.

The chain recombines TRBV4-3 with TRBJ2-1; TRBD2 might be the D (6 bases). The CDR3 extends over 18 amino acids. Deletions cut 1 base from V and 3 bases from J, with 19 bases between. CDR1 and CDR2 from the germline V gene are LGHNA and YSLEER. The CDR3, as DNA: TGCGCCAGCAGCCAAGTGTTGGTAAGGGGAGGCGGCTACAATGAGCAGTTCTTC. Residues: CASSQVLVRGGGYNEQFF.

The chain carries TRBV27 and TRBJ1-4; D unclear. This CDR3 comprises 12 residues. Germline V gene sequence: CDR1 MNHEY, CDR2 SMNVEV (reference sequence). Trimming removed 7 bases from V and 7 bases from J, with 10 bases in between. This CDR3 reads CASKEGSEKLFF. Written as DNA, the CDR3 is TGTGCCAGCAAGGAAGGGAGTGAAAAACTGTTTTTT.

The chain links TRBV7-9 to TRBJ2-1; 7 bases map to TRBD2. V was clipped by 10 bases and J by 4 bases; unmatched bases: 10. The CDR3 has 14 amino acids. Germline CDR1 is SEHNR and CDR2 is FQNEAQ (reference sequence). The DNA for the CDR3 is TGTGCCACCTCGGGAGGCCCACCTTACAATGAGCAGTTCTTC. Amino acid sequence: CATSGGPPYNEQFF.

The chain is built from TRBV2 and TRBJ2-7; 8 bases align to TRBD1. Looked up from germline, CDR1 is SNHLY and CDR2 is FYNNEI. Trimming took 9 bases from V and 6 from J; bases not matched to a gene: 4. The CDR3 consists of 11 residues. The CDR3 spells CASETGAEQYF. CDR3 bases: TGTGCCAGTGAGACAGGGGCCGAGCAGTACTTC.

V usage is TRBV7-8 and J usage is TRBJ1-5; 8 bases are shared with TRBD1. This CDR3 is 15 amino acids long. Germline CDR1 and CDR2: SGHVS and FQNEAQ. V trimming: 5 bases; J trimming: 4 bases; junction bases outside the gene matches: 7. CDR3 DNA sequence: TGTGCCAGCAGCCGTGACAGGGGTCGGAATCAGCCCCAGCATTTT. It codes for CASSRDRGRNQPQHF.

CDR3 amino acids: CASSLGLAGDTQYF. The CDR3 region has the DNA TGCGCCAGCAGCTTGGGCCTAGCGGGAGATACGCAGTATTTT. The chain uses TRBV5-1 and TRBJ2-3; 8 positions agree with TRBD2. CDR1 SGHRS and CDR2 YFSETQ come from the germline V gene. Trimming cost V 0 bases and J 5 bases; bases outside gene matches: 2. CDR3 length: 14 residues.

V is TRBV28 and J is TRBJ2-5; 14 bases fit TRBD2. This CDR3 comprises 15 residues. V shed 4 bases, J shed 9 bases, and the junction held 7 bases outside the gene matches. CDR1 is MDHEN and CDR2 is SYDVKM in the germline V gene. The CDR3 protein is CASSSPGLAGGAQYF. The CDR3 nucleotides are TGTGCCAGCAGTTCTCCCGGACTAGCGGGAGGAGCCCAGTACTTC.

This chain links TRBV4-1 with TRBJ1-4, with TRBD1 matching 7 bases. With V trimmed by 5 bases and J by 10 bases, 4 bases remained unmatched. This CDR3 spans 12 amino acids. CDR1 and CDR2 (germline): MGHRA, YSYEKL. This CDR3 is CASSRGQGKLFF. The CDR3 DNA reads TGCGCCAGCAGCAGGGGGCAGGGAAAACTGTTTTTT.

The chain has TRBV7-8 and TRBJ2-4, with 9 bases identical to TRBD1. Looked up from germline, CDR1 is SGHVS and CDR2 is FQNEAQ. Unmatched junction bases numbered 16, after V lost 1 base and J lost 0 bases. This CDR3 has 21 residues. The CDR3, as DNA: TGTGCCAGCAGCTTAGGCCCATCGGGGACAGGGAGAATACTAGCCAAAAACATTCAGTACTTC. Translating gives CASSLGPSGTGRILAKNIQYF.

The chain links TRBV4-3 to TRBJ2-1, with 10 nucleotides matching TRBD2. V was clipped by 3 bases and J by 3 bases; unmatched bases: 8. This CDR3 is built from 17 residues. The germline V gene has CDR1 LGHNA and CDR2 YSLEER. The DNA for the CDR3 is TGCGCCAGCAGCCAGGGACTAGCGCGACAACACTACAATGAGCAGTTCTTC. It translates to CASSQGLARQHYNEQFF.

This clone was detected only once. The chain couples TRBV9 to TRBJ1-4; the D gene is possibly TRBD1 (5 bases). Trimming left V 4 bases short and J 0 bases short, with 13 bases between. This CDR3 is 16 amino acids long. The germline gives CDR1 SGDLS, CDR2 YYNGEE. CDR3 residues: CASSPHGGATNEKLFF. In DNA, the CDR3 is TGTGCCAGCAGCCCTCACGGAGGGGCAACTAATGAAAAACTGTTTTTT. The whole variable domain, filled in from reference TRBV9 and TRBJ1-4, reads DSGVTQTPKHLITATGQRVTLRCSPRSGDLSVYWYQQSLDQGLQFLIQYYNGEERAKGNILERFSAQQFPDLHSELNLSSLELGDSALYFCASSPHGGATNEKLFFGSGTQLSVL.

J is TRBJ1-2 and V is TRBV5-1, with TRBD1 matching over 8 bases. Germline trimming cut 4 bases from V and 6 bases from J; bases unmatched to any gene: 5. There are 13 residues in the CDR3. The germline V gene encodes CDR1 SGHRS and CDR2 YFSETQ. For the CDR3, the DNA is TGCGCCAGCAGCCAGGACAGGGTCGATGGCTACACCTTC. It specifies CASSQDRVDGYTF. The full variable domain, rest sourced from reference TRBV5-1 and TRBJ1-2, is KAGVTQTPRYLIKTRGQQVTLSCSPISGHRSVSWYQQTPGQGLQFLFEYFSETQRNKGNFPGRFSGRQFSNSRSEMNVSTLELGDSALYLCASSQDRVDGYTFGSGTRLTVV.

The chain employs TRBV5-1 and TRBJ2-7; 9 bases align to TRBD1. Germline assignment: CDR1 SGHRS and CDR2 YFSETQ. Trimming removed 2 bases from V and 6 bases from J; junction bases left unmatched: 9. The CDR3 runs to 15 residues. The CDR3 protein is CASSLTGTGMSEQYF. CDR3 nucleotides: TGCGCCAGCAGCTTAACCGGGACAGGGATGAGCGAGCAGTACTTC. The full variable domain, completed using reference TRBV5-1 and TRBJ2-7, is KAGVTQTPRYLIKTRGQQVTLSCSPISGHRSVSWYQQTPGQGLQFLFEYFSETQRNKGNFPGRFSGRQFSNSRSEMNVSTLELGDSALYLCASSLTGTGMSEQYFGPGTRLTVT.

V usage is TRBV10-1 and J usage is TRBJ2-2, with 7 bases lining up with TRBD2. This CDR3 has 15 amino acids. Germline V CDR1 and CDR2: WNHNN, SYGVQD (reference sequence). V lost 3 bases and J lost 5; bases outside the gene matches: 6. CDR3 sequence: CASSERVGGTGELFF. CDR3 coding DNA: TGCGCCAGCAGTGAACGAGTGGGGGGGACCGGGGAGCTGTTTTTT.

The CDR3 is CASSQGYQGVGTEAFF. The CDR3 coding sequence is TGCGCCAGCAGCCAAGGATACCAGGGGGTCGGCACTGAAGCTTTCTTT. This rearrangement joins TRBV4-3 to TRBJ1-1; 7 positions match TRBD1. V trimming: 1 base; J trimming: 4 bases; junction bases outside the gene matches: 9. CDR3 size: 16 residues. Germline V gene lookup returns CDR1 LGHNA and CDR2 YSLEER.

CDR3 loop: CASSLRGGVEQYF. CDR3 nucleotide sequence: TGCGCCAGCAGCTTGCGAGGCGGGGTGGAGCAGTACTTC. This chain joins TRBV5-1 and TRBJ2-7; tentative D call: TRBD2 (6 bases). V was pared by 1 base and J by 7 bases, with 12 bases between. The CDR3 has 13 residues. CDR1 SGHRS and CDR2 YFSETQ come from the germline V gene.

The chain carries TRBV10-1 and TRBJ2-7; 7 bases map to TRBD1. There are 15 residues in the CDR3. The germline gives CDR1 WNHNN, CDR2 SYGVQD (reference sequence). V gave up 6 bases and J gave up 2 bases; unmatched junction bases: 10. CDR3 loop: CASRLQGPGTYEQYF. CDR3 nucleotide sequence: TGCGCCAGCAGGTTACAGGGGCCCGGGACCTACGAGCAGTACTTC.

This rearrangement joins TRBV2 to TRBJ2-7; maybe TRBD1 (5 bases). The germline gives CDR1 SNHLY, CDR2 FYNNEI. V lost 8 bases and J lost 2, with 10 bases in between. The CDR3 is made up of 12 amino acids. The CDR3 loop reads CASSTAPYEQYF. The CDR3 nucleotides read TGTGCCAGCTCGACAGCACCCTACGAGCAGTACTTC.

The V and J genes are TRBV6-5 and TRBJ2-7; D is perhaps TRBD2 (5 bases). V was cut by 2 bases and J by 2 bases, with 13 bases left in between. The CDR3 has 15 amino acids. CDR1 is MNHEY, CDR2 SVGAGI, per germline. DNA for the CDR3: TGTGCCAGCAGTTACGATGGGAGCGGCACCTACGAGCAGTACTTC. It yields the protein CASSYDGSGTYEQYF.

The CDR3 region has the DNA TGTGCCTGGTGGCCGGGACACCGGAATGAAAAACTGTTTTTT. Its translation: CAWWPGHRNEKLFF. The chain joins TRBV30 to TRBJ1-4; D possibly corresponds to TRBD1 (6 bases). The CDR3 is made up of 14 amino acids. Deletions cut 5 bases from V and 5 bases from J, with 15 bases between. The V gene's germline CDR1 is GTSNPN and CDR2 SVGIG (reference sequence).